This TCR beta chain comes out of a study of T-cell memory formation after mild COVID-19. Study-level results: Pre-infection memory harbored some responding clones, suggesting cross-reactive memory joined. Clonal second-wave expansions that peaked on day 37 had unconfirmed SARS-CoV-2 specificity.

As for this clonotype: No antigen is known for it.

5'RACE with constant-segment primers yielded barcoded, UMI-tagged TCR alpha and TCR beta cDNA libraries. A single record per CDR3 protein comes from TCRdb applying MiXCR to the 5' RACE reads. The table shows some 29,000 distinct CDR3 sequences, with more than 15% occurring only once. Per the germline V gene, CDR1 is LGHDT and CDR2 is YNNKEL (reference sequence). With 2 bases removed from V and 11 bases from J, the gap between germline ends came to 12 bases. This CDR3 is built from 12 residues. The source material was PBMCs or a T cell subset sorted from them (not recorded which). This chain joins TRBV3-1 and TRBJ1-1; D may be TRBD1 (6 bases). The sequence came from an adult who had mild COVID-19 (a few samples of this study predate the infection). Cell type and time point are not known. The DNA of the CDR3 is TGTGCCAGCAGCCAACCCAGGGGAGGGGCTTTCTTT. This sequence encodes CASSQPRGGAFF.